Included here is one T cell receptor beta chain sequence, with context. V lost 9 bases to trimming and J lost 2 bases, with 15 bases between them. Germline V gene lookup returns CDR1 SGHNT and CDR2 YYREEE (reference sequence). CDR3 size: 15 residues. This sample was taken from a study of blood T cells in healthy people across ages. Next came a second PCR, run for roughly 6 to 11 cycles, which used a sample-barcoded 5' primer along with a J-beta primer mix. TCRdb fed the 5' RACE reads into MiXCR, producing one record per CDR3 protein. The data show over 1,500,000 distinct CDR3 sequences, roughly two fifths seen once.

The TCR comes from a human donor in good health. The sequencing input was blood. The chain carries TRBV5-4 and TRBJ2-6; D unresolved. CDR3 residues: CAIRTPVAGANVLTF. The CDR3 DNA is TGTGCCATCAGAACTCCCGTGGCTGGGGCCAACGTCCTGACTTTC.